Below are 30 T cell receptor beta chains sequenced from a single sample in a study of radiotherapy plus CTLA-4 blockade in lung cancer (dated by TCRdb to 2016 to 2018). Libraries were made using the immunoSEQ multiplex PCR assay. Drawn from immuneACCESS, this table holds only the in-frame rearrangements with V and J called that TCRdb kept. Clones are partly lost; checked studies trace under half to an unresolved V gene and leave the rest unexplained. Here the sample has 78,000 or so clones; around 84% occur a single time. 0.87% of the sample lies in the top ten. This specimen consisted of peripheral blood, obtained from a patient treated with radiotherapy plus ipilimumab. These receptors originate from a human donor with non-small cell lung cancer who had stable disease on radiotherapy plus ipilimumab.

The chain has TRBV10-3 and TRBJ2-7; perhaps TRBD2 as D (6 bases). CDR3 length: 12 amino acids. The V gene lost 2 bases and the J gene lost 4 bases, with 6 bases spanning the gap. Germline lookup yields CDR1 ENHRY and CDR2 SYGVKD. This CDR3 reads CAISEREYEQYF. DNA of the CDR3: TGTGCCATCAGTGAGCGGGAGTACGAGCAGTACTTC.

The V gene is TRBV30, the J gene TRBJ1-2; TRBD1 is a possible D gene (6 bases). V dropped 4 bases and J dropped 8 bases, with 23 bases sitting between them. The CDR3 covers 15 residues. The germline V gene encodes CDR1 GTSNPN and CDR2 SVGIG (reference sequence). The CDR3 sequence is CAWKGGARPSRGYTF. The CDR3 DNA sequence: TGTGCCTGGAAGGGGGGAGCCCGGCCATCTAGGGGCTACACCTTC.

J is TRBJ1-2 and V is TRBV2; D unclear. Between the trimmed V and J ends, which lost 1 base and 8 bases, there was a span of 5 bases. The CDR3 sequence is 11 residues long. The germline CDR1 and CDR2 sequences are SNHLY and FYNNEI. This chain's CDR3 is CASSEGVGYTF. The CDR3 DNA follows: TGTGCCAGCAGTGAAGGGGTCGGCTACACCTTC.

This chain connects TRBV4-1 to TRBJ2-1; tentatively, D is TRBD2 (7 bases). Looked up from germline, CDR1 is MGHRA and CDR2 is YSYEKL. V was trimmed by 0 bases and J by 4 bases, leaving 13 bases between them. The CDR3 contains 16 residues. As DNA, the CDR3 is TGCGCCAGCAGCCAAGATAGGGAGGGGGTATACAATGAGCAGTTCTTC. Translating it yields CASSQDREGVYNEQFF.

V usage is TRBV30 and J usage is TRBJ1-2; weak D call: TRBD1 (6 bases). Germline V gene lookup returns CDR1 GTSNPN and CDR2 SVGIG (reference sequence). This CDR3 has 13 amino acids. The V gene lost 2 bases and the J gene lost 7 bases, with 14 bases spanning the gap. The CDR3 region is CAWSTGFSTGYTF. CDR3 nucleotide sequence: TGTGCCTGGAGTACAGGGTTTTCTACTGGCTACACCTTC. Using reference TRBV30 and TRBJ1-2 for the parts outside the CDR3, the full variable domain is SQTIHQWPATLVQPVGSPLSLECTVEGTSNPNLYWYRQAAGRGLQLLFYSVGIGQISSEVPQNLSASRPQDRQFILSSKKLLLSDSGFYLCAWSTGFSTGYTFGSGTRLTVV.

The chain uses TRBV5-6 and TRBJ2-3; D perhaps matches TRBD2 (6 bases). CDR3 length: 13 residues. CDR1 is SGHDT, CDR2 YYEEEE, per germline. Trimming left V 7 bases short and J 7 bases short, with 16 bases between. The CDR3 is CASARSGGYTQYF. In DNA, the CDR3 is TGTGCCAGCGCCCGGTCCGGGGGTTATACGCAGTATTTT.

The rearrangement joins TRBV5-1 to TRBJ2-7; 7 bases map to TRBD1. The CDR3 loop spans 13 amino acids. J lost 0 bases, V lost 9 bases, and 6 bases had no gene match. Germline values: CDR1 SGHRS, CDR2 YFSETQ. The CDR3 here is CATSTGNSYEQYF. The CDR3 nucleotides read TGCGCCACCTCGACAGGGAACTCCTACGAGCAGTACTTC. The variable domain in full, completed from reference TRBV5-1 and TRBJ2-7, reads KAGVTQTPRYLIKTRGQQVTLSCSPISGHRSVSWYQQTPGQGLQFLFEYFSETQRNKGNFPGRFSGRQFSNSRSEMNVSTLELGDSALYLCATSTGNSYEQYFGPGTRLTVT.

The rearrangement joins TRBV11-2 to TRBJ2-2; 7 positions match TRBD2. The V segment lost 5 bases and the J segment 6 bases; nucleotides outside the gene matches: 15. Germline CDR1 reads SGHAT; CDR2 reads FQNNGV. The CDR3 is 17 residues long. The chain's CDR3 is CASSRGQTSPTSGELFF. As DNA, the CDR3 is TGTGCCAGCAGCCGAGGCCAGACTAGCCCCACATCCGGGGAGCTGTTTTTT.

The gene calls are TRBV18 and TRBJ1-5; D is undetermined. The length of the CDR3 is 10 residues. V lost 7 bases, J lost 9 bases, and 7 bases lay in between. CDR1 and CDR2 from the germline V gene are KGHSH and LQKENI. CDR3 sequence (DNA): TGTGCCAGCTTGAAGGGGCCCCAGCATTTT. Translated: CASLKGPQHF.

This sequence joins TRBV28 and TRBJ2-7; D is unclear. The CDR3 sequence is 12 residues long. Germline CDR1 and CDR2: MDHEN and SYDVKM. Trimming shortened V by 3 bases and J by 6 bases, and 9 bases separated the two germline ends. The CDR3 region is CASSFLTLEQYF. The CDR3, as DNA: TGTGCCAGCAGTTTCTTGACGCTCGAGCAGTACTTC.

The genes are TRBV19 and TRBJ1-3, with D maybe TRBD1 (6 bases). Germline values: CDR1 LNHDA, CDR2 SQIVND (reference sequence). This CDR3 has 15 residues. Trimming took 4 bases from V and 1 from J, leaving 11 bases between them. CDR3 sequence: CASSTGTLSGNTIYF. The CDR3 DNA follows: TGTGCCAGTAGTACCGGGACACTATCTGGAAACACCATATATTTT.

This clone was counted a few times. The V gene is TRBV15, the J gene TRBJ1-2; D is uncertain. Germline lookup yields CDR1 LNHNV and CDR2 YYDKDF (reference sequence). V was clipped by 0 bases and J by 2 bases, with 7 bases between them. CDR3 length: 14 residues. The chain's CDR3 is CATSRDPGNYGYTF. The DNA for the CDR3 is TGTGCCACCAGCAGAGACCCCGGAAACTATGGCTACACCTTC. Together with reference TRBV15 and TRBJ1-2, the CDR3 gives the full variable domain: DAMVIQNPRYQVTQFGKPVTLSCSQTLNHNVMYWYQQKSSQAPKLLFHYYDKDFNNEADTPDNFQSRRPNTSFCFLDIRSPGLGDTAMYLCATSRDPGNYGYTFGSGTRLTVV.

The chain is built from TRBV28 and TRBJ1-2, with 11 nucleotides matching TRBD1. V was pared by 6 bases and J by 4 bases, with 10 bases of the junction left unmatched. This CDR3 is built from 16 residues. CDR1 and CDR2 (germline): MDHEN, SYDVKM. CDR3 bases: TGTGCCAGCAGGTCGGCCGGGACAGGGGGTCCCTATGGCTACACCTTC. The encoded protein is CASRSAGTGGPYGYTF.

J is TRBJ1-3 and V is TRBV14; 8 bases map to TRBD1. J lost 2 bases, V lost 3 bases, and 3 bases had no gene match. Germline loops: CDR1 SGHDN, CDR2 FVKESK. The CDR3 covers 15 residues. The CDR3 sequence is CASSQRTGTGNTIYF. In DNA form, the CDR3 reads TGTGCCAGCAGCCAGAGGACAGGGACTGGAAACACCATATATTTT.

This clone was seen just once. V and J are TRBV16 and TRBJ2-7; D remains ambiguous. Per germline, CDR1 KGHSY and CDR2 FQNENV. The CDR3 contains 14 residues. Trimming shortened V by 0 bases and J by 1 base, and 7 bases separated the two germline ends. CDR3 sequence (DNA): TGTGCCAGCAGCCAATCAGCCGGATCCTACGAGCAGTACTTC. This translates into CASSQSAGSYEQYF. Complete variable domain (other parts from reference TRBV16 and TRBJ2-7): GEEVAQTPKHLVRGEGQKAKLYCAPIKGHSYVFWYQQVLKNEFKFLISFQNENVFDETGMPKERFSAKCLPNSPCSLEIQATKLEDSAVYFCASSQSAGSYEQYFGPGTRLTVT.

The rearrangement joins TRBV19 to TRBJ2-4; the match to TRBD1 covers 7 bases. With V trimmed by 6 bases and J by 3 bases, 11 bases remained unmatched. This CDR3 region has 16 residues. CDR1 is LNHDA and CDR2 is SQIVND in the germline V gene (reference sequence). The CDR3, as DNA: TGTGCCAGTAGCAAGGGAACAGGGGACGGCAAAAACATTCAGTACTTC. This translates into CASSKGTGDGKNIQYF.

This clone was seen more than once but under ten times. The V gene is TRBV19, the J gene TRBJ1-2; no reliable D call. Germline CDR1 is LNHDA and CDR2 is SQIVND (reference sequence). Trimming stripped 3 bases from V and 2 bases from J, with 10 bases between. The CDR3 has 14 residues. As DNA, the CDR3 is TGTGCCAGTAGTATGTTGGACGTAAACTATGGCTACACCTTC. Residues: CASSMLDVNYGYTF.

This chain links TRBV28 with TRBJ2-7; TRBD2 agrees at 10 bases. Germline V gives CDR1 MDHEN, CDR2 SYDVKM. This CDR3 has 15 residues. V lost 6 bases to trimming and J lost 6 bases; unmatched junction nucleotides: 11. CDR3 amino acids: CASSVPGLARLEQYF. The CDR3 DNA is TGTGCCAGCAGCGTACCGGGACTAGCGAGACTCGAGCAGTACTTC.

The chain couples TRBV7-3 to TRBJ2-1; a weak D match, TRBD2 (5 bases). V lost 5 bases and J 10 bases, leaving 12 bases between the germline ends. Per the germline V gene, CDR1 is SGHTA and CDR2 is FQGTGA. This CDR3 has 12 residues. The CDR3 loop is CASSTTRGEQFF. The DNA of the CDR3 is TGTGCCAGCAGCACAACTAGAGGCGAGCAGTTCTTC.

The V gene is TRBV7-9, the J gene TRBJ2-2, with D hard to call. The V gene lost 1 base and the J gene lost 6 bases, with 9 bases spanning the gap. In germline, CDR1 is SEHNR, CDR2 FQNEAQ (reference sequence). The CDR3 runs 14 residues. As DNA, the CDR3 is TGTGCCAGCAGCTTAGTATGGGGATCCGGGGAGCTGTTTTTT. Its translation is CASSLVWGSGELFF.

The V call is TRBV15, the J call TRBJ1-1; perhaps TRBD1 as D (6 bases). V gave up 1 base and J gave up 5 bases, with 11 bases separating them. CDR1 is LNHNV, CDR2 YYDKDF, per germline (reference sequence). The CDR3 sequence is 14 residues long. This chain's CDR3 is CATSRGTVLTEAFF. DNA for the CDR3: TGTGCCACCAGCAGAGGGACAGTTCTTACTGAAGCTTTCTTT.

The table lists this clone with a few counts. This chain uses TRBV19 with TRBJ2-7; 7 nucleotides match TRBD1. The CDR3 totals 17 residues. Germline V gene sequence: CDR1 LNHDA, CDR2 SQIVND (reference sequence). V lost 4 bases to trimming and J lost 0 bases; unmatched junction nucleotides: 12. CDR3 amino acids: CASSRSGQIPSSYEQYF. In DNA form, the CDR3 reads TGTGCCAGTAGTAGATCGGGACAGATCCCTTCCTCCTACGAGCAGTACTTC. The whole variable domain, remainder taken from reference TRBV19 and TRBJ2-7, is DGGITQSPKYLFRKEGQNVTLSCEQNLNHDAMYWYRQDPGQGLRLIYYSQIVNDFQKGDIAEGYSVSREKKESFPLTVTSAQKNPTAFYLCASSRSGQIPSSYEQYFGPGTRLTVT.

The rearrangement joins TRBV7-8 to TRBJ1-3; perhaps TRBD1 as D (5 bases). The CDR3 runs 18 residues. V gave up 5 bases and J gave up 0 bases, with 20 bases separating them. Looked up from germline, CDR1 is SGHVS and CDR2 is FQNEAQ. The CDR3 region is CASSLKGGTVLSGNTIYF. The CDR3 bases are TGTGCCAGCAGCCTAAAGGGTGGGACGGTTCTCTCTGGAAACACCATATATTTT.

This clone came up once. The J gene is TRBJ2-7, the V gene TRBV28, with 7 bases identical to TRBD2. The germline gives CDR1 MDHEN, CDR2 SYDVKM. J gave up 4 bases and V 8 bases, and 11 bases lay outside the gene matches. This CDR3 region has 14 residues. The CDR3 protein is CASRLGLVSYEQYF. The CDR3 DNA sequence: TGTGCCAGCCGACTTGGACTAGTGAGTTACGAGCAGTACTTC.

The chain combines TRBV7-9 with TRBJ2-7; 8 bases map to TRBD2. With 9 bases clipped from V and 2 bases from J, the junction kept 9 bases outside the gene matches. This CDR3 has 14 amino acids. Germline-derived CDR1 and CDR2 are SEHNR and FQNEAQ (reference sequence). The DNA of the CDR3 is TGTGCCAGTGGACCCAGCGGGAGAGCCTACGAGCAGTACTTC. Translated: CASGPSGRAYEQYF. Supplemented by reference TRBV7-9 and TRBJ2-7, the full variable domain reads DTGVSQNPRHKITKRGQNVTFRCDPISEHNRLYWYRQTLGQGPEFLTYFQNEAQLEKSRLLSDRFSAERPKGSFSTLEIQRTEQGDSAMYLCASGPSGRAYEQYFGPGTRLTVT.

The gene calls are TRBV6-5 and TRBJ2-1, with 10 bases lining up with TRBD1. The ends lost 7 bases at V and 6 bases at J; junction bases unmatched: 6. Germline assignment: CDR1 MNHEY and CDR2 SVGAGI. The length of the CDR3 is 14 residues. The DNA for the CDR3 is TGTGCCAGCACCACGGGACAGGGGCCCAATGAGCAGTTCTTC. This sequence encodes CASTTGQGPNEQFF.

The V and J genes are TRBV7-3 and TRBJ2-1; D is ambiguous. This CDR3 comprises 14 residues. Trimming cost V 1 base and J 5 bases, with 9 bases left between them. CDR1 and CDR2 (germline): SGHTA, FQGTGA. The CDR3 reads CASSLRGPHNEQFF. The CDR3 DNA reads TGTGCCAGCAGCTTAAGGGGTCCCCACAATGAGCAGTTCTTC.

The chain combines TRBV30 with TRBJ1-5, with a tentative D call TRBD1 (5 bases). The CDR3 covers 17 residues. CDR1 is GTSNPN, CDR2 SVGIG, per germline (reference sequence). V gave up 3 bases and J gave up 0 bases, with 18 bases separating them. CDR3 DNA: TGTGCCTGGAGCGCGGGACGTACGCGGAATAGCAATCAGCCCCAGCATTTT. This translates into CAWSAGRTRNSNQPQHF.

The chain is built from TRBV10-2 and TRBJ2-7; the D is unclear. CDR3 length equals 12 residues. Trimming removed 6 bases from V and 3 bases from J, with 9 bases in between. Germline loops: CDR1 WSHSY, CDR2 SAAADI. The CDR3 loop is CASRITVYEQYF. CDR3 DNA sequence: TGCGCCAGCAGAATTACTGTCTACGAGCAGTACTTC.

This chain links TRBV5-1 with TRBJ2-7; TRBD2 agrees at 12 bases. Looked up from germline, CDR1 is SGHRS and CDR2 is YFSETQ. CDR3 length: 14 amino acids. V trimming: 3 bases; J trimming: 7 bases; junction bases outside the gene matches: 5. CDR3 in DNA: TGCGCCAGCAGCTCTAGCGGGAGGGGATATGAGCAGTACTTC. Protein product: CASSSSGRGYEQYF. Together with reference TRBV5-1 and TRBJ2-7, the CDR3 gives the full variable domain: KAGVTQTPRYLIKTRGQQVTLSCSPISGHRSVSWYQQTPGQGLQFLFEYFSETQRNKGNFPGRFSGRQFSNSRSEMNVSTLELGDSALYLCASSSSGRGYEQYFGPGTRLTVT.